This T cell receptor (beta chain) was found in a study of high-grade serous ovarian cancer treatment subgroups. About this clone: Its target is unknown.

Repertoires were generated with immunoSEQ multiplex PCR, while TCRdb's copy carries only in-frame clones and drops some. The profile shows roughly 3,000 clones, more than 60% of them singletons. Tumor samples were taken before definitive surgery or chemotherapy. V lost 6 bases and J lost 0; bases outside the gene matches: 8. Germline V lookup: CDR1 MNHNY, CDR2 SVGAGI (reference sequence). The CDR3 has 15 residues. Study-wide findings and caveats: The analyses considered CDR3 and ignored CDR1 and CDR2. TCR clonal relatedness correlated positively with neoantigen level. Repertoire similarity ranged about 0.095 to 0.8 between tumors of one patient.

The sequencing sample was made of tumor tissue. The clonotype comes from a human donor with high-grade serous ovarian cancer. The V call is TRBV6-6, the J call TRBJ2-7; 7 bases fit TRBD2. The chain's CDR3 is CASRDRGGPSYEQYF. The CDR3 DNA is TGTGCCAGCAGGGACCGGGGAGGGCCCTCCTACGAGCAGTACTTC.